The T cell receptor beta chain described here comes from a study of cytomegalovirus exposure and HLA in healthy donors. The germline V gene has CDR1 SEHNR and CDR2 FQNEAQ (reference sequence). This CDR3 region has 15 residues. V lost 4 bases to trimming and J lost 4 bases; unmatched junction nucleotides: 2. The PCR made use of 60 Vbeta and 13 Jbeta primers. Only in-frame clones appear in the TCRdb table, and some are missing; sequencing was by immunoSEQ multiplex PCR. Here the sample spans hundreds of thousands of clones, roughly 70% being singletons. The gene calls are TRBV7-9 and TRBJ2-1, with TRBD2 matching over 12 bases. The origin of this receptor is a female donor in good health and CMV-seronegative. The source material was PBMCs. In DNA form, the CDR3 reads TGTGCCAGCAGCTCTGGACTAGCGGGATACAATGAGCAGTTCTTC. Translating gives CASSSGLAGYNEQFF.